A selection of T cell receptor beta chains follows, all from one sample in a study of T cell changes during pregnancy in multiple sclerosis. The method was immunoSEQ multiplex PCR; TCRdb's version includes in-frame clones alone and lacks a portion of them. The top ten clones hold roughly 0.5% of a sample with about 48,000 clones, 90% to 95% of them seen once. Sequences were derived from CD4+ T cells from peripheral blood mononuclear cells, sampled in the first trimester of pregnancy. These TCRs come from a female donor with multiple sclerosis, enrolled in a pregnancy study. The CDR3 runs from the conserved cysteine through the conserved F or W. D genes are given only for firm matches. Where a row states a size, it is once, few, many or the class of an expanded clone; other rows omit it.

>TRBV25-1|TRBJ2-2|NA|NA
TGTGCCAGCAGTGAATTGGGCTTGAACACCGGGGAGCTGTTTTTT
CASSELGLNTGELFF
>TRBV4-2|TRBJ2-5|TRBD2|NA
TGTGCCAGCAGCCGAGAACTAGCGGGGGGGGGTAAGACCCAGTACTTC
CASSRELAGGGKTQYF
>TRBV5-4|TRBJ1-6|TRBD1|NA
TGTGCCAGCAGCTTGGAACAGGGGGGGATTTCACCCCTCCACTTT
CASSLEQGGISPLHF
>TRBV19|TRBJ2-6|NA|NA
TGTGCCAGTAGCTACCAGGAGGGGTTTGGGGCCAACGTCCTGACTTTC
CASSYQEGFGANVLTF
>TRBV9|TRBJ2-7|NA|NA
TGTGCCAGCAGCGTAGCTACAGGGAAGTTTGGTTACGAGCAGTACTTC
CASSVATGKFGYEQYF
>TRBV18|TRBJ1-2|TRBD1|few
TGTGCCAGCTCACCCAACCAGGGGGCGGATGGCTACACCTTC
CASSPNQGADGYTF
>TRBV5-6|TRBJ1-6|NA|NA
TGTGCCAGCAGCTTGGCCCGGAGCTCCTATAATTCACCCCTCCACTTT
CASSLARSSYNSPLHF
>TRBV7-9|TRBJ2-7|TRBD1|NA
TGTGCCAGCACGGACAGGGCCTCCTACGAGCAGTACTTC
CASTDRASYEQYF
>TRBV5-1|TRBJ1-1|NA|NA
TGCGCCAGCAGCTTTAACAGGGTCACTGAAGCTTTCTTT
CASSFNRVTEAFF
>TRBV2|TRBJ1-2|TRBD1|NA
TGTGCCAGCAGGGGAAACAGGGGGCCTTATGGCTACACCTTC
CASRGNRGPYGYTF
>TRBV5-1|TRBJ2-5|TRBD2|few
TGCGCCAGCAGCTTGGCCCCCGGGGGGGTGGAGACCCAGTACTTC
CASSLAPGGVETQYF
>TRBV5-4|TRBJ2-1|TRBD2|NA
TGTGCCAGCAGCCCAGGGACTACCAATGAGCAGTTCTTC
CASSPGTTNEQFF
>TRBV30|TRBJ1-5|NA|once
TGTGCCTGGAGTAGGGGGACAACGGATAGTCAGCCCCAGCATTTT
CAWSRGTTDSQPQHF
>TRBV10-3|TRBJ2-2|TRBD2|NA
TGTGCCATCTCGAGGACTAGCGGGGGGGCAGGCCAAACTGCCGGGGAGCTGTTTTTT
CAISRTSGGAGQTAGELFF
>TRBV5-6|TRBJ1-2|NA|NA
TGTGCCAGCAGTCCGGCGGGCCAGGTATATGGCTACACCTTC
CASSPAGQVYGYTF
>TRBV4-1|TRBJ2-4|NA|NA
TGCGCCAGCAGCCACCAATATCTCCGACAGAAGGGCAAAAACATTCAGTACTTC
CASSHQYLRQKGKNIQYF
>TRBV5-1|TRBJ2-1|NA|NA
TGCGCCAGCAGACACCGGGGTACCAATGAGCAGTTCTTC
CASRHRGTNEQFF
>TRBV5-1|TRBJ2-1|TRBD2|NA
TGCGCCAGCGGACCGACTAGCGCCTACAATGAGCAGTTCTTC
CASGPTSAYNEQFF
>TRBV5-4|TRBJ2-3|NA|NA
TGTGCCAGCAGCCTGACCGGGGGTGGATACACAGATACGCAGTATTTT
CASSLTGGGYTDTQYF
>TRBV29-1|TRBJ1-1|TRBD1|NA
TGCAGCGTTGGGGGGGCAGGGGGTTACACTGAAGCTTTCTTT
CSVGGAGGYTEAFF
>TRBV7-9|TRBJ1-1|NA|NA
TGTGCCAGCAGCTTACAGGCTGGGACATCTACTGAAGCTTTCTTT
CASSLQAGTSTEAFF
>TRBV5-8|TRBJ1-5|TRBD1|NA
TGTGCCAGCAGCTTCTGGGGACAGGGGGCTTTGAGCAATCAGCCCCAGCATTTT
CASSFWGQGALSNQPQHF
>TRBV19|TRBJ2-3|TRBD2|NA
TGTGCCAGTAGTATGAGAGCTGGTCGGGGGGGACGGGAGGAGTATTTT
CASSMRAGRGGREEYF
>TRBV11-3|TRBJ2-3|NA|NA
TGTGCCAGCAGCTTGAACCGGGACTGGACAGATACGCAGTATTTT
CASSLNRDWTDTQYF
>TRBV19|TRBJ2-5|NA|NA
TGTGCCAGTCAGACGACCACTTTGGAGGGAGAAGAGACCCAGTACTTC
CASQTTTLEGEETQYF
>TRBV19|TRBJ1-5|NA|NA
TGTGCCAGTAGTATCCCGACGGGAGGTAGCAATCAGCCCCAGCATTTT
CASSIPTGGSNQPQHF
>TRBV9|TRBJ2-7|TRBD2|NA
TGTGCCAGCAGCGTAGCGGGGGGGCTCGGAAACGAGCAGTACTTC
CASSVAGGLGNEQYF
>TRBV9|TRBJ2-1|NA|NA
TGTGCCAGCAGCGTAGGCCTAGCCGAGAATGAGCAGTTCTTC
CASSVGLAENEQFF
>TRBV7-8|TRBJ2-1|NA|NA
TGTGCCAGCAGCTATATAGCGGTGCGTGAGTCCAATGAGCAGTTCTTC
CASSYIAVRESNEQFF
>TRBV15|TRBJ2-7|NA|once
TGTGCCACCAGCAGGGTAAATCAGAAGGGGCTGGGAACGAAGCAGTACTTC
CATSRVNQKGLGTKQYF
>TRBV11-1|TRBJ2-3|TRBD1|NA
TGTGCCAGCAGGACCCATCCCCCTCAGGGGGCTGGGGATACGCAGTATTTT
CASRTHPPQGAGDTQYF
>TRBV9|TRBJ2-5|NA|NA
TGTGCCAGCAGCGTAGCGGAGGGGGGGTTCCAAGAGACCCAGTACTTC
CASSVAEGGFQETQYF
>TRBV2|TRBJ2-7|NA|once
TGTGCCAGCAGGTCAAAAGAGCAGTACTTC
CASRSKEQYF
>TRBV2|TRBJ2-3|NA|NA
TGTGCCAGCAGTCGGACTCTTAGAGTGAGAGATACGCAGTATTTT
CASSRTLRVRDTQYF
>TRBV30|TRBJ2-7|TRBD1|NA
TGTGCCTGGAGTGTTCTTCCCACAGGGGGCGAGCAGTACTTC
CAWSVLPTGGEQYF
>TRBV6-6|TRBJ2-4|TRBD2|NA
TGTGCCAGCAGTTACTCCGCCCCAAGCGGGGGAGGGAACTTC
CASSYSAPSGGGNF
>TRBV6-6|TRBJ1-2|TRBD1|NA
TGTGCCAGCAGTCTTCTGACAGGGGGACATGGCTACACCTTC
CASSLLTGGHGYTF
>TRBV29-1|TRBJ1-1|NA|NA
TGCAGCGTTGGGTTAGGACTCTACACTGAAGCTTTCTTT
CSVGLGLYTEAFF
>TRBV7-9|TRBJ1-2|TRBD1|once
TGTGCCAGCAGCTCGGGACAGGGGGCCTATGGCTACACCTTC
CASSSGQGAYGYTF
>TRBV11-3|TRBJ2-7|NA|NA
TGTGCCAGCAGCTTCGGCAGGGGACACGAGCAGTACTTC
CASSFGRGHEQYF
>TRBV20-1|TRBJ1-1|NA|NA
TGCAGTGCTTTTCCGACTGAAGCTTTCTTT
CSAFPTEAFF
>TRBV7-3|TRBJ2-1|NA|few
TGTGCCAGCAGCTCGCAGGTCCACGACAATGAGCAGTTCTTC
CASSSQVHDNEQFF